The present entry profiles one T cell receptor (beta chain) with its context. The antigen remains undetermined. Libraries were prepared by immunoSEQ multiplex PCR; TCRdb keeps only in-frame clonotypes and omits some of them. Of approximately 100,000 clones in the sample, 85% to 90% were seen once. Collection occurred without any documented infections or immune events in donors. This sample was included in a study of identifying expanded T cells in peripheral blood. Per the germline V gene, CDR1 is KGHSH and CDR2 is LQKENI. The CDR3 runs 14 residues. V shed 3 bases and J 2 bases; nucleotides not matched to a gene: 1. General study points: Technical replicates showed roughly 1.2 changed clones; approximately two weeks approximately 15; four weeks 19. Clone count variance between approximately two-week samples rose with total template count.

This receptor was taken from a person between 18 and 75 years old in good health. The chain joins TRBV18 to TRBJ2-5; 9 nucleotides match TRBD1. Source material: blood. CDR3 residues: CASSPDRGQETQYF. The CDR3 nucleotides read TGTGCCAGCTCACCGGACAGGGGACAAGAGACCCAGTACTTC.